This record concerns one T cell receptor (beta chain) sequence. Sequencing was performed with immunoSEQ multiplex PCR; in TCRdb, only in-frame clones are kept and a portion is missing. The sample consists of about 80,000 clones, almost 85% of them appearing once. This specimen belongs to a study of OX40 agonist ivuxolimab in advanced cancers. On the study more broadly: Patients got intravenous ivuxolimab at 0.01 to 10 mg/kg every 2 weeks.

Trimming cost V 0 bases and J 0 bases, with 6 bases left between them. CDR1 and CDR2 (germline): MNHEY, SMNVEV (reference sequence). The CDR3 is made up of 16 amino acids. The source material was CD4+ or CD8+ T cells sorted from blood, sampled in a trial of the OX40 agonist ivuxolimab. The chain uses TRBV27 and TRBJ2-6; D is uncertain. This receptor was identified in an adult with an advanced solid tumor such as melanoma, head and neck, liver or kidney cancer. CDR3 amino acids: CASSLSEPSGANVLTF. The CDR3 nucleotides are TGTGCCAGCAGTTTATCGGAGCCCTCTGGGGCCAACGTCCTGACTTTC.